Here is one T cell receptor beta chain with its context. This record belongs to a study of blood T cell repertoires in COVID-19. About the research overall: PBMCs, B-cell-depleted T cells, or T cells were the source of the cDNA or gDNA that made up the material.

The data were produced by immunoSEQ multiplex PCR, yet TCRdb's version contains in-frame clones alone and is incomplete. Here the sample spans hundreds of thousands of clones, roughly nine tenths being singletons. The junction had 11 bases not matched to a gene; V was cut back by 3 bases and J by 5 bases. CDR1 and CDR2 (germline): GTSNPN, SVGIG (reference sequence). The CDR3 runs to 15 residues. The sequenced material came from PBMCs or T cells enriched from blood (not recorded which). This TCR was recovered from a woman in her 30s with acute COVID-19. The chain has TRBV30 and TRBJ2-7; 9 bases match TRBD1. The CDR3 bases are TGTGCCTGGAGAGAACCGGGACAGGGATACGACGAGCAGTACTTC. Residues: CAWREPGQGYDEQYF.